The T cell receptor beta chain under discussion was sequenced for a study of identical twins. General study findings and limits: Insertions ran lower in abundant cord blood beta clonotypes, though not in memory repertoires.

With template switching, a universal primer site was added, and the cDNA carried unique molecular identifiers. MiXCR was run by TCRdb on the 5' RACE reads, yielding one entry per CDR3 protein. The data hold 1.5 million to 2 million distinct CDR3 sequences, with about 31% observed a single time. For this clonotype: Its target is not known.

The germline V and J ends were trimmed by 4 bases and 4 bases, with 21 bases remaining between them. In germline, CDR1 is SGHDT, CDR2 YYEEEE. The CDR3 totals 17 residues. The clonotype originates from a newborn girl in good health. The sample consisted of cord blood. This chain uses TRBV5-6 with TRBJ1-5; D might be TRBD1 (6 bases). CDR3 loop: CASSRRQASRGNQPQHF. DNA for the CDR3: TGTGCCAGCAGCCGCCGACAGGCCAGTCGTGGTAATCAGCCCCAGCATTTT.